Sequencing of this T cell receptor beta chain was carried out in a study of long-term antiretroviral therapy in people with HIV. At the level of the study: Earliest sampling preceded the 2015 immediate-ART recommendation by about a decade.

Trimming pared 5 bases from V and 3 bases from J, leaving 17 bases between. CDR3 length equals 15 residues. CDR1 is SGHNT and CDR2 is YENEEA in the germline V gene. An immunoSEQ assay, version v3.0, was performed at survey level. Libraries were prepared by immunoSEQ multiplex PCR; TCRdb keeps only in-frame clonotypes and omits some of them. This table has 24,000 or so clones, roughly 85% appearing once. Study-wide findings and caveats: Patients on ART gained diversity, which nonetheless stayed below transplant donor controls.

To note about this clone: Antigen specificity is unknown.

HIV-positive participants all received treatment in the United States. The clonotype originates from a woman aged 40 to 50 with HIV. The sequencing here drew on unsorted PBMCs, taken 1.2 years after starting antiretroviral therapy. V usage is TRBV11-3 and J usage is TRBJ2-7, with unresolved D. The CDR3 nucleotides are TGTGCCAGCAGCCCGCATCGTGGCCAGAACTACGAGCAGTACTTC. It specifies CASSPHRGQNYEQYF.